Below, 23 T cell receptor beta chains from the same sample are listed, as sequenced in a study of CD8+ T cells in alopecia areata. Specified treatment: oral pan-JAK inhibitor, 5-10 mg twice daily. Sequencing templates came from extracted RNA that was reverse transcribed into cDNA. Clones were read by immunoSEQ multiplex PCR, and TCRdb kept only the in-frame ones, dropping some. The table includes 160,000 or so clones, about three fifths detected once. Sequenced material: CD4+ T cells sorted from blood, taken at approximately week 56, from a patient treated with tofacitinib. These receptor sequences come from a human donor with alopecia areata.

The chain employs TRBV2 and TRBJ2-1, with D tentatively TRBD2 (7 bases). This CDR3 is 14 amino acids long. Germline-derived CDR1 and CDR2 are SNHLY and FYNNEI. V lost 8 bases and J 9 bases, leaving 20 bases between the germline ends. CDR3 DNA: TGTGCCAGCCACCCCGGGCTAGGGGGGGTTGAGCAGTTCTTC. Translation: CASHPGLGGVEQFF.

At least ten counts were recorded for this clone. The genes are TRBV7-3 and TRBJ2-5; 9 bases are a match to TRBD2. Germline CDR1 SGHTA, CDR2 FQGTGA. V was pared by 5 bases and J by 6 bases, with 4 bases of the junction left unmatched. This CDR3 is 13 amino acids long. The CDR3 DNA reads as TGTGCCAGCAGCGACGCGGGGGGGAAGACCCAGTACTTC. Translation: CASSDAGGKTQYF. The full variable domain, in which reference TRBV7-3 and TRBJ2-5 provide the parts outside the CDR3, is GAGVSQTPSNKVTEKGKYVELRCDPISGHTALYWYRQSLGQGPEFLIYFQGTGAADDSGLPNDRFFAVRPEGSVSTLKIQRTERGDSAVYLCASSDAGGKTQYFGPGTRLLVL.

In its sample, this clone was seen a few times. The chain combines TRBV2 with TRBJ2-7, with D perhaps matching TRBD1 (6 bases). Germline V gene data show CDR1 as SNHLY and CDR2 as FYNNEI. V shed 6 bases and J shed 6 bases, with 12 bases lying between them. The CDR3 length is 12 residues. CDR3 protein: CASSRQDAEQYF. The CDR3 nucleotides read TGTGCCAGCAGCAGACAGGATGCCGAGCAGTACTTC.

This clone was recorded a few times. The genes are TRBV12-5 and TRBJ2-1; D gene ambiguous. V lost 1 base to trimming and J lost 10 bases, with 17 bases between them. There are 15 residues in the CDR3. Looked up from germline, CDR1 is LGHNT and CDR2 is FRNRAP. Here the CDR3 reads CASGLAAPTLREQFF. The CDR3 DNA follows: TGTGCTAGTGGTTTGGCGGCCCCTACCCTCCGGGAGCAGTTCTTC.

V and J are TRBV4-1 and TRBJ1-3; no clear D gene. Germline CDR1 is MGHRA and CDR2 is YSYEKL. The CDR3 extends over 16 amino acids. V dropped 3 bases and J dropped 0 bases, with 12 bases sitting between them. In DNA form, the CDR3 reads TGCGCCAGCAGCCAGCAACTGTTGAGCTCTGGAAACACCATATATTTT. Encoded protein: CASSQQLLSSGNTIYF.

This clone has more than one count but fewer than ten. The chain carries TRBV7-6 and TRBJ1-5; no firm D call. This CDR3 region has 13 residues. The germline V and J ends were trimmed by 0 bases and 6 bases, with 6 bases remaining between them. Germline CDR1 is SGHVS and CDR2 is FNYEAQ. The CDR3 sequence: CASSLAEAQPQHF. As DNA, the CDR3 is TGTGCCAGCAGCTTAGCGGAGGCTCAGCCCCAGCATTTT.

This clone has just a few counts. The rearrangement links TRBV5-6 to TRBJ1-2; D ambiguous. The germline gives CDR1 SGHDT, CDR2 YYEEEE. The CDR3 sequence is 13 residues long. V was pared by 3 bases and J by 4 bases, with 10 bases between. The CDR3 nucleotides read TGTGCCAGCAGCTCCGGTGGGTTCTATGGCTACACCTTC. Amino acid sequence: CASSSGGFYGYTF.

The CDR3 DNA is TGTGCCAGTAGGCCCCCGGGTCCCGGGGGGCCCGGGGAGCTGTTTTTT. This gives the protein CASRPPGPGGPGELFF. This rearrangement joins TRBV19 to TRBJ2-2; possibly TRBD2 for D (7 bases). The germline V gene has CDR1 LNHDA and CDR2 SQIVND (reference sequence). The V end was cut by 6 bases, the J end by 6 bases, with 20 bases between. This CDR3 is 16 amino acids long.

The V gene is TRBV5-1, the J gene TRBJ2-7; 9 bases agree with TRBD1. CDR3 length equals 14 residues. V dropped 4 bases and J dropped 2; count of bases not matched to a gene: 4. The germline V gene encodes CDR1 SGHRS and CDR2 YFSETQ. The CDR3 coding sequence is TGCGCCAGCAGCCCGGGACAGGGACCCTACGAGCAGTACTTC. The encoded protein is CASSPGQGPYEQYF.

CDR3 nucleotide sequence: TGTGCCAGCAAAGTAGACAGCCTATGGGCCAATGAGCAGTTCTTC. Protein sequence: CASKVDSLWANEQFF. The chain employs TRBV2 and TRBJ2-1; the D gene is possibly TRBD1 (5 bases). The V end was cut by 7 bases, the J end by 6 bases, with 19 bases between. The germline V gene has CDR1 SNHLY and CDR2 FYNNEI. CDR3 length: 15 residues.

The chain uses TRBV21-1 and TRBJ2-7. TRBV21-1 is annotated as a pseudogene. This CDR3 has 10 residues. In DNA, the CDR3 is TGTGCCAGCAGCGGCTACGAGCAGTACTTC. This sequence encodes CASSGYEQYF.

The sample holds a few counts of this clone. The rearrangement uses TRBV29-1 and TRBJ2-3, with a weak D call TRBD1 (6 bases). Germline V gene lookup returns CDR1 SQVTM and CDR2 ANQGSEA. V was clipped by 6 bases and J by 0 bases, with 16 bases between them. The CDR3 covers 15 residues. CDR3 coding DNA: TGCAGCGTGGCTCACAGGGTTGCTAGCACAGATACGCAGTATTTT. The encoded protein is CSVAHRVASTDTQYF.

CDR3 residues: CSVTRADTQYF. The CDR3 DNA is TGCAGCGTGACACGGGCGGATACGCAGTATTTT. The V gene is TRBV29-1, the J gene TRBJ2-3; D remains unclear. From germline, CDR1 is SQVTM and CDR2 ANQGSEA. V was clipped by 6 bases and J by 6 bases, with 10 bases between them. This CDR3 region has 11 residues.

This clone was detected a few times. Since no conserved phenylalanine or tryptophan closes the CDR3, a read error is the likely cause. No DNA is shown, since the ends of the CDR3 on it are uncertain; the CDR3 is the one TCRdb lists. The V and J genes are TRBV21-1 and TRBJ1-2. TRBV21-1 corresponds to a pseudogene. The CDR3 is 8 residues long, counting both termini. The CDR3 sequence is CASSKGGL.

This clone has just a few counts. V gene TRBV6-5 combines with J gene TRBJ2-5; 8 nucleotides line up with TRBD1. In germline, CDR1 is MNHEY, CDR2 SVGAGI. The J segment lost 5 bases and the V segment lost 6 bases, leaving 8 bases of the junction unmatched. There are 14 residues in the CDR3. The CDR3 loop reads CASSPSGGRETQYF. The CDR3 DNA is TGTGCCAGCAGCCCTTCAGGGGGCCGGGAGACCCAGTACTTC.

In its sample, this clone was seen a few times. J is TRBJ2-7 and V is TRBV29-1; D gene ambiguous. The CDR3 is 16 amino acids. Per the germline V gene, CDR1 is SQVTM and CDR2 is ANQGSEA. V was clipped by 1 base and J by 5 bases, with 21 bases between them. CDR3 in amino acids: CSVEGERPGLSDEQYF. CDR3 bases: TGCAGCGTTGAAGGAGAACGACCCGGGTTGAGCGACGAGCAGTACTTC.

The V and J genes are TRBV15 and TRBJ2-5; perhaps TRBD2 as D (6 bases). The CDR3 has 13 residues. From germline, CDR1 is LNHNV and CDR2 YYDKDF (reference sequence). V lost 3 bases and J lost 5, with 10 bases in between. CDR3: CATSSGGFETQYF. CDR3 nucleotide sequence: TGTGCCACCAGCAGTGGGGGGTTTGAGACCCAGTACTTC.

This clone was seen more than once but under ten times. The CDR3: CASGLRGNSPLHF. The DNA of the CDR3 is TGTGCTAGTGGCCTCCGAGGGAATTCACCCCTCCACTTT. The chain recombines TRBV12-5 with TRBJ1-6; D is ambiguous. Germline CDR1 and CDR2: LGHNT and FRNRAP. V shed 6 bases and J shed 7 bases, with 10 bases lying between them. The CDR3 loop spans 13 amino acids.

The CDR3 protein is CASSEAEQGASPLHF. DNA of the CDR3: TGTGCCAGCAGTGAAGCGGAACAGGGCGCTTCACCCCTCCACTTT. This rearrangement joins TRBV6-1 to TRBJ1-6, with D perhaps matching TRBD1 (6 bases). Germline V CDR1 and CDR2: MNHNS, SASEGT. CDR3 length: 15 residues. Trimming left V 0 bases short and J 9 bases short, with 12 bases between.

The V gene is TRBV4-2, the J gene TRBJ2-7, with 12 bases matching TRBD2. CDR1 is LGHNA and CDR2 is YNFKEQ in the germline V gene. Germline trimming cut 4 bases from V and 7 bases from J; bases unmatched to any gene: 8. The CDR3 consists of 15 residues. The CDR3 region has the DNA TGTGCCAGCAGCCGAGGGACTAGCGGGCTCTGGGAGCAGTACTTC. Amino acids: CASSRGTSGLWEQYF.

This clone occurred a few times. The same CDR3 also results from other DNA sequences found in this sample. The V call is TRBV29-1, the J call TRBJ1-2; D is possibly TRBD1 (5 bases). This CDR3 comprises 11 residues. Germline V lookup: CDR1 SQVTM, CDR2 ANQGSEA. V lost 4 bases to trimming and J lost 2 bases, with 5 bases between them. In DNA, the CDR3 is TGCAGCGTTGGACAGAACTATGGCTACACCTTC. Translation gives CSVGQNYGYTF.

The CDR3 here is CASSLTPSTDTQYF. CDR3 in DNA: TGTGCCAGCAGTCTAACACCTAGCACAGATACGCAGTATTTT. This sequence joins TRBV14 and TRBJ2-3; no definite D call. The CDR3 runs to 14 residues. Germline CDR1 and CDR2: SGHDN and FVKESK. The V end was cut by 6 bases, the J end by 0 bases, with 10 bases between.

This rearrangement joins TRBV27 to TRBJ1-2; 12 bases are shared with TRBD1. The ends lost 5 bases at V and 6 bases at J; junction bases unmatched: 4. This CDR3 has 14 amino acids. Germline V gene lookup returns CDR1 MNHEY and CDR2 SMNVEV (reference sequence). CDR3 DNA: TGTGCCAGCAGTAGGGACAGGGGGCCCAATGGCTACACCTTC. This translates into CASSRDRGPNGYTF.